This TCR beta chain emerged from a study of shared clonotypes between healthy human individuals. V was pared by 2 bases and J by 8 bases, with 18 bases between. This CDR3 has 15 residues. Germline V gives CDR1 SNHLY, CDR2 FYNNEI. The method was immunoSEQ multiplex PCR; TCRdb's version includes in-frame clones alone and lacks a portion of them. The sample includes 1.4 million to 1.5 million clones, approximately 96% of them seen just once. The specimen sequenced was naive CD4+ T cells sorted from blood. Noted subset: CD45RA+ positively selected. The chain recombines TRBV2 with TRBJ1-2; the D is unclear. The receptor was derived from a man aged 30-40 years in good health. The CDR3 coding sequence is TGTGCCAGCAGTGAAATAAGGGTTTCCCCTTTGGGCTACACCTTC. It encodes CASSEIRVSPLGYTF.